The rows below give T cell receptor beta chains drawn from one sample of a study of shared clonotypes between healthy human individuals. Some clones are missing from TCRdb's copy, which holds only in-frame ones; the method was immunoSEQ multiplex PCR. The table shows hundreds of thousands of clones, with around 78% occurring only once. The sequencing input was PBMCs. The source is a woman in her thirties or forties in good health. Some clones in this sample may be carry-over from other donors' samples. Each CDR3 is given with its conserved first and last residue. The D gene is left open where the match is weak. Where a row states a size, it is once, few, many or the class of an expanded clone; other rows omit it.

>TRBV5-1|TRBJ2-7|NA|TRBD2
CASSLGAGGANEQYF
TGCGCCAGCAGCTTGGGGGCGGGAGGGGCTAACGAGCAGTACTTC
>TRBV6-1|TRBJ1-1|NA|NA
CASPRRADNAAEAFF
TGTGCCAGCCCACGACGAGCGGACAACGCGGCTGAAGCTTTCTTT
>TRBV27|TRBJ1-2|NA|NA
CASTPNYGYTF
TGTGCCAGCACCCCCAACTATGGCTACACCTTC
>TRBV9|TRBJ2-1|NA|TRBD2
CASSVGLAGEENEQFF
TGTGCCAGCAGCGTAGGACTAGCGGGAGAGGAAAATGAGCAGTTCTTC
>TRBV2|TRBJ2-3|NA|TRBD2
CASSETSGSTDTQYF
TGTGCCAGCAGCGAGACTAGCGGGAGCACAGATACGCAGTATTTT
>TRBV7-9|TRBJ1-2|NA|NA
CASSLGGSGGYTF
TGTGCCAGCAGCTTAGGCGGGAGCGGTGGCTACACCTTC
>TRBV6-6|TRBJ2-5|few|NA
CASSYRGQETQYF
TGTGCCAGCAGTTACCGGGGACAAGAGACCCAGTACTTC
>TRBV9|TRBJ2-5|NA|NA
CASSVGLGAGKETQYF
TGTGCCAGCAGCGTAGGGTTGGGCGCAGGTAAAGAGACCCAGTACTTC
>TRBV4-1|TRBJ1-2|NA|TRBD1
CASSNIPTGDYGYTF
TGCGCCAGCAGCAATATCCCGACAGGGGACTATGGCTACACCTTC
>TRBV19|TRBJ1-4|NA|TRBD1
CASSTDRDEKLFF
TGTGCCAGTAGTACAGACAGGGATGAAAAACTGTTTTTT
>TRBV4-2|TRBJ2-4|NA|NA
CASSQAIRTRDIQYF
TGTGCCAGCAGCCAAGCAATAAGGACACGGGACATTCAGTACTTC
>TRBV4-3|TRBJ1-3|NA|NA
CASSPTGISGNTIYF
TGCGCCAGCAGCCCAACAGGGATCTCTGGAAACACCATATATTTT
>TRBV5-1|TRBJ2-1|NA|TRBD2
CASTGLALGEQFF
TGCGCCAGCACGGGACTAGCGTTGGGTGAGCAGTTCTTC
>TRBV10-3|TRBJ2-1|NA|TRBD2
CATATSGRPEQFF
TGTGCCACCGCGACTAGCGGGAGGCCTGAGCAGTTCTTC
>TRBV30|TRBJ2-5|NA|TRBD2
CAWSLAGRSETQYF
TGTGCCTGGAGTCTAGCGGGAAGGTCAGAGACCCAGTACTTC
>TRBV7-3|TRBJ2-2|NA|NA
CASSFAGGITGELFF
TGTGCCAGCAGCTTCGCAGGAGGTATCACCGGGGAGCTGTTTTTT
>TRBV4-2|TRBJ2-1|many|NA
CASSQDVLANEQFF
TGTGCCAGCAGCCAAGATGTTCTAGCCAATGAGCAGTTCTTC